These 20 T cell receptor beta chains originate from one sample sequenced in a study of shared clonotypes between healthy human individuals. Clones were sequenced by immunoSEQ multiplex PCR, and TCRdb holds only the in-frame ones, with some missing. The profile shows 2 million to 2.5 million clones, nearly 97% of them singletons. Sample: naive CD4+ T cells sorted from blood. Subset denoted: CD45RA+ positively selected. The receptors were gathered from a man aged 18-30 years in good health.

V and J are TRBV6-5 and TRBJ1-1; the D is unclear. V was trimmed by 4 bases and J by 1 base, leaving 10 bases between them. The CDR3 length is 14 residues. Looked up from germline, CDR1 is MNHEY and CDR2 is SVGAGI. Here the CDR3 DNA reads TGTGCCAGCAGTTTGCAGCGCACGAACACTGAAGCTTTCTTT. Its protein is CASSLQRTNTEAFF.

The V call is TRBV7-9, the J call TRBJ2-7, with D perhaps given as TRBD1 or TRBD2 (6 bases each). This CDR3 is 13 amino acids long. V was pared by 2 bases and J by 6 bases, with 11 bases between. Germline V gene sequence: CDR1 SEHNR, CDR2 FQNEAQ (reference sequence). CDR3 protein: CASSLIEGGEQYF. The CDR3 DNA reads as TGTGCCAGCAGCTTAATCGAGGGGGGCGAGCAGTACTTC.

The V gene is TRBV7-2, the J gene TRBJ2-7, with 8 nucleotides matching TRBD2. CDR3 length: 16 residues. Germline V gene data show CDR1 as SGHTA and CDR2 as FQGNSA. The V segment lost 1 base and the J segment 2 bases; nucleotides outside the gene matches: 7. In DNA, the CDR3 is TGTGCCAGCAGCTTAGTAACTACTAGCGGAGCCTACGAGCAGTACTTC. It codes for CASSLVTTSGAYEQYF.

The rearrangement links TRBV2 to TRBJ2-5; D gene ambiguous. V was pared by 4 bases and J by 5 bases, with 8 bases between. CDR3 length equals 12 residues. In germline, CDR1 is SNHLY, CDR2 FYNNEI. CDR3 bases: TGTGCCAGCAGTGTTTCTGCGGAGACCCAGTACTTC. Translation gives CASSVSAETQYF. The full variable domain, completed using reference TRBV2 and TRBJ2-5, is EPEVTQTPSHQVTQMGQEVILRCVPISNHLYFYWYRQILGQKVEFLVSFYNNEISEKSEIFDDQFSVERPDGSNFTLKIRSTKLEDSAMYFCASSVSAETQYFGPGTRLLVL.

The J gene is TRBJ2-1, the V gene TRBV27; 11 nucleotides agree with TRBD2. The germline CDR1 and CDR2 sequences are MNHEY and SMNVEV (reference sequence). The CDR3 contains 17 residues. J gave up 1 base and V 3 bases, and 5 bases lay outside the gene matches. CDR3 bases: TGTGCCAGCAGTTTCGAGATAGCGGGAGGGTCCTACAATGAGCAGTTCTTC. Protein sequence: CASSFEIAGGSYNEQFF.

This rearrangement joins TRBV5-4 to TRBJ2-3; D gene unclear. CDR3 length: 15 residues. Germline V gene sequence: CDR1 SGHNT, CDR2 YYREEE (reference sequence). V lost 1 base and J 3 bases, leaving 12 bases between the germline ends. The CDR3 DNA reads TGTGCCAGCAGCTTGAGTAATCTAGGTACAGATACGCAGTATTTT. Its protein product is CASSLSNLGTDTQYF.

The J gene is TRBJ2-7, the V gene TRBV7-2; TRBD2 matches at 8 bases. The CDR3 extends over 13 amino acids. Per the germline V gene, CDR1 is SGHTA and CDR2 is FQGNSA. Trimming removed 5 bases from V and 2 bases from J; junction bases left unmatched: 2. DNA of the CDR3: TGTGCCAGCAGCCTGACTAGCGCCTACGAGCAGTACTTC. As protein: CASSLTSAYEQYF. Combining the CDR3 with reference TRBV7-2 and TRBJ2-7 gives the whole variable domain GAGVSQSPSNKVTEKGKDVELRCDPISGHTALYWYRQSLGQGLEFLIYFQGNSAPDKSGLPSDRFSAERTGGSVSTLTIQRTQQEDSAVYLCASSLTSAYEQYFGPGTRLTVT.

The V call is TRBV27, the J call TRBJ2-7, with 10 bases aligning to TRBD1. CDR1 is MNHEY and CDR2 is SMNVEV in the germline V gene (reference sequence). After removal of 6 bases from V and 6 bases from J, the junction contained 8 bases not matched to a gene. The CDR3 spans 14 residues. In nucleotides, the CDR3 is TGTGCCAGCAGAGTACCGGGACAGGGGAGCGAGCAGTACTTC. Its translation is CASRVPGQGSEQYF.

J is TRBJ1-2 and V is TRBV28; D remains ambiguous. V lost 6 bases and J 0 bases, leaving 17 bases between the germline ends. The CDR3 is 16 amino acids. CDR1 is MDHEN, CDR2 SYDVKM, per germline. CDR3 in amino acids: CASSLGLVLANYGYTF. The CDR3 DNA follows: TGTGCCAGCAGCCTTGGACTCGTTCTAGCTAACTATGGCTACACCTTC.

The rearrangement joins TRBV2 to TRBJ2-7; D possibly corresponds to TRBD2 (5 bases). Germline-derived CDR1 and CDR2 are SNHLY and FYNNEI. Trimming shortened V by 5 bases and J by 2 bases, and 10 bases separated the two germline ends. CDR3 size: 13 residues. The CDR3 region is CASSFTGAYEQYF. The CDR3 nucleotides read TGTGCCAGCAGTTTTACCGGGGCCTACGAGCAGTACTTC.

The chain joins TRBV30 to TRBJ1-6; D uncertain. The germline gives CDR1 GTSNPN, CDR2 SVGIG (reference sequence). The CDR3 is 14 amino acids. V gave up 4 bases and J gave up 8 bases, with 15 bases separating them. Here the CDR3 reads CAWIERLRDSPLHF. The DNA of the CDR3 is TGTGCCTGGATAGAGCGGCTTAGGGATTCACCCCTCCACTTT.

The rearrangement joins TRBV5-5 to TRBJ2-7, with D tentatively TRBD1 or TRBD2 (5 bases each). Trimming left V 5 bases short and J 6 bases short, with 24 bases between. Germline assignment: CDR1 SGHKS and CDR2 YYEKEE (reference sequence). This CDR3 is built from 16 residues. The CDR3 DNA follows: TGTGCCAGCAGTAAATTTCCCGGGGCAGGGTCACTCGAGCAGTACTTC. This translates into CASSKFPGAGSLEQYF.

This chain joins TRBV5-6 and TRBJ2-6; D is possibly TRBD1 or TRBD2 (5 bases each). The CDR3 length is 17 residues. Trimming took off 0 bases at V and 1 base at J, with 11 bases between the two ends. Germline CDR1 SGHDT, CDR2 YYEEEE. The CDR3, as DNA: TGTGCCAGCAGCTTGGTGCAGGGACCATCTGGGGCCAACGTCCTGACTTTC. Its translation is CASSLVQGPSGANVLTF.

As DNA, the CDR3 is TGTGCCACCAGCAGAGGCAGGGGGGTCAATCAGCCCCAGCATTTT. Translation gives CATSRGRGVNQPQHF. This sequence joins TRBV15 and TRBJ1-5; 7 nucleotides align to TRBD1. Per germline, CDR1 LNHNV and CDR2 YYDKDF (reference sequence). With V trimmed by 1 base and J by 3 bases, 3 bases remained unmatched. The CDR3 extends over 15 amino acids.

V and J are TRBV28 and TRBJ2-7, with D possibly matching TRBD1 (6 bases). The CDR3 runs to 15 residues. CDR1 and CDR2 from the germline V gene are MDHEN and SYDVKM. The V gene lost 5 bases and the J gene lost 1 base, with 15 bases spanning the gap. CDR3 sequence: CASSPWTALSYEQYF. As DNA, the CDR3 is TGTGCCAGCAGTCCCTGGACAGCCCTTTCCTACGAGCAGTACTTC.

The chain carries TRBV11-2 and TRBJ1-2, with D possibly TRBD1 on 5 matching bases. Germline values: CDR1 SGHAT, CDR2 FQNNGV. The CDR3 is 12 residues long. Trimming left V 5 bases short and J 6 bases short, with 10 bases between. CDR3: CASSQQENGYTF. The DNA of the CDR3 is TGTGCCAGCAGCCAACAGGAGAATGGCTACACCTTC.

A word on this clone: This sample also contains other DNA sequences that code for the same CDR3. The CDR3 spells CAWSRDSGNQPQHF. The CDR3 DNA reads TGTGCCTGGAGTAGGGACAGCGGAAATCAGCCCCAGCATTTT. The J gene is TRBJ1-5, the V gene TRBV30, with 7 bases lining up with TRBD1. The J segment lost 4 bases and the V segment lost 2 bases, leaving 5 bases of the junction unmatched. Germline-derived CDR1 and CDR2 are GTSNPN and SVGIG (reference sequence). The CDR3 is 14 amino acids. Using reference TRBV30 and TRBJ1-5 for the parts outside the CDR3, the full variable domain is SQTIHQWPATLVQPVGSPLSLECTVEGTSNPNLYWYRQAAGRGLQLLFYSVGIGQISSEVPQNLSASRPQDRQFILSSKKLLLSDSGFYLCAWSRDSGNQPQHFGDGTRLSIL.

The rearrangement links TRBV5-1 to TRBJ1-4, with a possible D match to TRBD1 (5 bases). The germline gives CDR1 SGHRS, CDR2 YFSETQ. The CDR3 has 14 residues. The germline V and J ends were trimmed by 4 bases and 8 bases, with 15 bases remaining between them. The chain's CDR3 is CASSRLAGNEKLFF. The CDR3 nucleotides read TGCGCCAGCAGCCGGCTGGCAGGGAACGAAAAACTGTTTTTT.

The rearrangement joins TRBV11-1 to TRBJ2-5; 10 bases are shared with TRBD1. Germline assignment: CDR1 SGHAT and CDR2 FQDESV (reference sequence). The CDR3 runs 15 residues. The V and J ends lost 5 bases and 5 bases, in that order; junction bases with no gene match: 8. The CDR3 DNA reads as TGTGCCAGCAGCCTTAGACAGGGGGCGCGGGAGACCCAGTACTTC. Amino acid sequence: CASSLRQGARETQYF. The variable domain in full, with the rest retrieved from reference TRBV11-1 and TRBJ2-5, is EAEVAQSPRYKITEKSQAVAFWCDPISGHATLYWYRQILGQGPELLVQFQDESVVDDSQLPKDRFSAERLKGVDSTLKIQPAELGDSAMYLCASSLRQGARETQYFGPGTRLLVL.

This chain joins TRBV6-5 and TRBJ2-1; either TRBD1 or TRBD2 may supply D (5 bases each). Germline CDR1 is MNHEY and CDR2 is SVGAGI. The CDR3 is 13 residues long. V was clipped by 8 bases and J by 3 bases, with 11 bases between them. CDR3 region: CASGASSYNEQFF. CDR3 nucleotides: TGTGCCAGCGGGGCTAGCAGCTACAATGAGCAGTTCTTC.